This T cell receptor beta chain was identified during a study of blood T cell repertoires in COVID-19 (dated by TCRdb to 2018 to 2020). As for the study more broadly: Samples from collaborators originated in the United States, Italy and Spain and spanned both the acute and convalescent phases of COVID-19. The prospective study material was composed of cDNA or gDNA derived from T cells, B-cell-depleted T cells, or PBMCs. Subjects who had been exposed to COVID-19, were actively infected with it, or had recovered from it provided the deeply sampled blood TCRbeta repertoires that made up the dataset. Where available, HLA class I and class II types were obtained from metadata supplied by the sample provider rather than from assay-based typing. Sample metadata almost always included a de-identified subject ID, COVID-19 status, age in years and sex. Samples came from the ongoing ImmuneRACE study (first 160 participants) plus 1,254 subjects from 6 global collaborators. The repertoires were released in a freely available public database intended as a resource for research on the immune response to SARS-CoV-2.

Each collaborating institution followed its own protocols to collect whole blood in K2EDTA tubes. For TCRbeta analysis, collaborators shipped samples as frozen whole blood, isolated PBMCs, or DNA extracted from either of those sample types. Spanning cysteine to phenylalanine, the CDR3 consists of 13 amino acids. Only the CDR3 DNA stays, 39 bases, in frame from base 1. Trimming costs V 4 bases and J 2 bases, and their ends lie 8 bases apart. In the germline V gene, CDR1 corresponds to SNHLY and CDR2 to FYNNEI. About this clone: Its target antigen remains unknown. No qualities accompany the bases; no much larger clone lies one base away.

Here is what the overall study found, with its caveats: How much clinical and demographic metadata was included differed by source and by participant, and the metadata was provided uncurated.

TCRbeta CDR3 regions were amplified from genomic DNA by means of the immunoSEQ Assay, a bias-controlled multiplex PCR. Regarding the original processing steps: Within the assay, amplification of reference gene primers was used to estimate how many nucleated cells each sample contained. To quantify the absolute abundance of each unique TCRbeta CDR3 rearrangement, sequence reads were collapsed and filtered. For each sample, productive Simpson clonality was calculated as the square root of Simpson's diversity index across productive rearrangements. Imported from immuneACCESS, the table was reduced by TCRdb to in-frame sequences with V and J called. These copies leave out some clones; in studies compared against another copy, an unresolved V gene accounts for under half, and the cause of the remainder is not known. That table supplies the V and J calls and clone size; D and trimming were determined from the DNA. The sample data list tens of thousands of clones, and roughly 87% of these were observed just once. Of the sample, roughly 11% falls within the top ten clones.

The receptor's source is a man aged 50 to 60 with acute or convalescent COVID-19. The sequencing input was peripheral blood. This chain joins TRBV2 to TRBJ1-1, and the D gene may be TRBD1, 5 bases matching. The bases read TGTGCCAGCAGTGGCAGGGAAAACACTGAAGCTTTCTTT. It codes for CASSGRENTEAFF.